These 21 T cell receptor beta chains were sequenced from one sample in a study of T cell responses to AZD1222 COVID-19 vaccine. TCRdb's copy holds only in-frame clones and misses some; the assay was immunoSEQ multiplex PCR. The data show some 180,000 clones, roughly nine tenths seen once. Sequencing used peripheral blood, obtained 28 days after the second AZD1222 dose. Source of these receptors: an adult who received the AZD1222 COVID-19 vaccine.

The rearrangement uses TRBV4-2 and TRBJ1-1; 7 bases agree with TRBD1. V was pared by 0 bases and J by 1 base, with 5 bases of the junction left unmatched. The length of the CDR3 is 16 residues. The V gene's germline CDR1 is LGHNA and CDR2 YNFKEQ. The CDR3 loop is CASSQDGTVSNTEAFF. The CDR3 bases are TGTGCCAGCAGCCAAGATGGGACAGTCTCGAACACTGAAGCTTTCTTT.

This chain joins TRBV4-3 and TRBJ1-3, with D uncertain. This CDR3 contains 16 residues. The germline V gene encodes CDR1 LGHNA and CDR2 YSLEER. The germline V and J ends were trimmed by 3 bases and 0 bases, with 12 bases remaining between them. The CDR3 loop reads CASSQDRHNSGNTIYF. The CDR3 DNA follows: TGCGCCAGCAGCCAGGACCGCCACAACTCTGGAAACACCATATATTTT.

The rearrangement uses TRBV21-1 and TRBJ1-5; the D call TRBD1 from the table was never checked on the DNA. TRBV21-1 is deemed a pseudogene. This CDR3 spans 14 amino acids. The CDR3 protein is CASPRRGLNQPQHF. The CDR3 coding sequence is TGTGCCAGCCCCCGGAGGGGGCTTAATCAGCCCCAGCATTTT.

The V and J genes are TRBV27 and TRBJ1-2; 7 positions agree with TRBD1. With V trimmed by 9 bases and J by 3 bases, 7 bases remained unmatched. In germline, CDR1 is MNHEY, CDR2 SMNVEV (reference sequence). The CDR3 has 13 amino acids. The chain's CDR3 is CASQGGLDYGYTF. For the CDR3, the DNA is TGTGCCAGTCAGGGGGGCCTCGACTATGGCTACACCTTC.

The chain is built from TRBV6-5 and TRBJ2-1, with TRBD2 matching 11 bases. CDR1 is MNHEY and CDR2 is SVGAGI in the germline V gene. The CDR3 extends over 15 amino acids. V gave up 6 bases and J gave up 6 bases; unmatched junction bases: 7. CDR3 DNA sequence: TGTGCCAGCAGACCCACTAGCGGGGGACGCAATGAGCAGTTCTTC. It translates to CASRPTSGGRNEQFF.

This chain joins TRBV6-1 and TRBJ1-2; a weak D match, TRBD1 (5 bases). The germline CDR1 and CDR2 sequences are MNHNS and SASEGT. Trimming shortened V by 2 bases and J by 4 bases, and 14 bases separated the two germline ends. The CDR3 contains 15 residues. CDR3: CASSEWMSGGYGYTF. CDR3 coding DNA: TGTGCCAGCAGTGAATGGATGTCGGGGGGCTATGGCTACACCTTC.

The chain links TRBV2 to TRBJ2-7; weak D call: TRBD2 (6 bases). Trimming cost V 7 bases and J 2 bases, with 12 bases left between them. Per the germline V gene, CDR1 is SNHLY and CDR2 is FYNNEI. This CDR3 is built from 13 residues. CDR3 sequence (DNA): TGTGCCAGCACGAGGGAGGTGACCTACGAGCAGTACTTC. Its translation: CASTREVTYEQYF.

This clone was counted only a few times. The chain has TRBV6-2 or TRBV6-3 and TRBJ1-1; D gene uncertain. This CDR3 has 15 residues. CDR1 is MNHEY and CDR2 is SVGEGT in the germline V gene. V lost 0 bases to trimming and J lost 6 bases, with 14 bases between them. DNA for the CDR3: TGTGCCAGCAGTTACTCCGGCCCCGGCACCGCTGAAGCTTTCTTT. Its protein product is CASSYSGPGTAEAFF.

The chain recombines TRBV5-1 with TRBJ1-1; no reliable D call. V shed 0 bases and J shed 0 bases, with 9 bases lying between them. Germline-derived CDR1 and CDR2 are SGHRS and YFSETQ. The CDR3 is 15 residues long. The CDR3 DNA sequence: TGCGCCAGCAGCTTGGTGGCGGGGATGAACACTGAAGCTTTCTTT. Its protein product is CASSLVAGMNTEAFF.

This chain connects TRBV4-2 to TRBJ2-7; TRBD1 matches at 7 bases. The CDR3 extends over 11 amino acids. The ends lost 4 bases at V and 7 bases at J; junction bases unmatched: 1. The germline CDR1 and CDR2 sequences are LGHNA and YNFKEQ. The CDR3 bases are TGTGCCAGCAGCCTGACAGGGGAGCAGTACTTC. Encoded protein: CASSLTGEQYF.

The chain is built from TRBV12-5 and TRBJ1-5; D may be TRBD1 (6 bases). Germline V CDR1 and CDR2: LGHNT, FRNRAP. The V end lost 7 bases, the J end lost 4 bases, and 17 bases lay between the germline ends. The CDR3 covers 15 residues. As DNA, the CDR3 is TGTGCTAGTGAAATGGGGGCAGCACCTAATCAGCCCCAGCATTTT. Translated: CASEMGAAPNQPQHF.

This clone was recorded at least ten times. CDR3: CASSLVGGTATGELFF. CDR3 bases: TGCGCCAGCAGCTTGGTGGGCGGGACAGCCACCGGGGAGCTGTTTTTT. This chain uses TRBV5-1 with TRBJ2-2, with D possibly TRBD1 on 7 matching bases. This CDR3 has 16 amino acids. Trimming took off 0 bases at V and 4 bases at J, with 13 bases between the two ends. Looked up from germline, CDR1 is SGHRS and CDR2 is YFSETQ.

J is TRBJ1-2 and V is TRBV5-1; D is unresolved. Germline-derived CDR1 and CDR2 are SGHRS and YFSETQ. V dropped 1 base and J dropped 5 bases, with 9 bases sitting between them. The CDR3 extends over 13 amino acids. The chain's CDR3 is CASSLLVWYGYTF. The CDR3 DNA sequence: TGCGCCAGCAGCTTGCTTGTGTGGTATGGCTACACCTTC.

The V gene is TRBV12-3 or TRBV12-4, the J gene TRBJ2-1; D might be TRBD2 (6 bases). The CDR3 has 11 amino acids. V was trimmed by 8 bases and J by 10 bases, leaving 12 bases between them. CDR3 residues: CASVYSGEQFF. The CDR3 DNA follows: TGTGCCAGCGTATACAGCGGGGAGCAGTTCTTC.

This clone has only one observation. The V and J genes are TRBV7-9 and TRBJ1-2, with a weak D call TRBD1 (6 bases). The CDR3 contains 13 residues. Trimming cost V 5 bases and J 6 bases, with 13 bases left between them. Per the germline V gene, CDR1 is SEHNR and CDR2 is FQNEAQ (reference sequence). The CDR3 nucleotides read TGTGCCAGCAGCGGAAGGGCAGGGGATGGCTACACCTTC. The encoded protein is CASSGRAGDGYTF.

The chain combines TRBV30 with TRBJ1-2; 7 nucleotides line up with TRBD1. Unmatched junction bases numbered 5, after V lost 0 bases and J lost 1 base. Germline CDR1 and CDR2: GTSNPN and SVGIG (reference sequence). The CDR3 totals 15 residues. CDR3 sequence reads: CAWSVYGTVNYGYTF. CDR3 nucleotides: TGTGCCTGGAGTGTATACGGGACAGTTAACTATGGCTACACCTTC.

The chain is built from TRBV7-2 and TRBJ2-7, with a possible D match to TRBD2 (5 bases). CDR3 length: 13 residues. Trimming pared 5 bases from V and 3 bases from J, leaving 11 bases between. CDR1 and CDR2 from the germline V gene are SGHTA and FQGNSA. This CDR3 reads CASSPGVSYEQYF. The CDR3 nucleotides read TGTGCCAGCAGCCCCGGGGTGAGCTACGAGCAGTACTTC.

The chain joins TRBV6-5 to TRBJ1-2; TRBD1 matches at 8 bases. Trimming at V came to 4 bases and at J to 3 bases, leaving 7 bases not matched to a gene. Germline V lookup: CDR1 MNHEY, CDR2 SVGAGI. This CDR3 is 15 amino acids long. The DNA of the CDR3 is TGTGCCAGCAGTTCACCCCAGACAGGGGACTATGGCTACACCTTC. Its translation: CASSSPQTGDYGYTF.

This CDR3 is CASSFLRGRAGANVLTF. DNA for the CDR3: TGTGCCAGCAGTTTTTTGCGGGGCCGGGCGGGGGCCAACGTCCTGACTTTC. The chain has TRBV27 and TRBJ2-6; a weak D match, TRBD2 (6 bases). The CDR3 has 17 residues. The germline gives CDR1 MNHEY, CDR2 SMNVEV (reference sequence). Trimming shortened V by 3 bases and J by 4 bases, and 16 bases separated the two germline ends. Drawing the rest from reference TRBV27 and TRBJ2-6, the complete variable domain is EAQVTQNPRYLITVTGKKLTVTCSQNMNHEYMSWYRQDPGLGLRQIYYSMNVEVTDKGDVPEGYKVSRKEKRNFPLILESPSPNQTSLYFCASSFLRGRAGANVLTFGAGSRLTVL.

In DNA form, the CDR3 reads TGTGCCAGCAGCCAACGTTCCCGGGGTTATAATTCACCCCTCCACTTT. It is translated as CASSQRSRGYNSPLHF. This sequence joins TRBV3-1 (or the pseudogene TRBV3-2) and TRBJ1-6; no clear D gene. This CDR3 contains 16 residues. Between the trimmed V and J ends, which lost 2 bases and 4 bases, there was a span of 12 bases. CDR1 LGHDT and CDR2 YNNKEL come from the germline V gene (reference sequence).

This chain uses TRBV5-6 with TRBJ2-5, with D unclear. Trimming removed 1 base at V and 1 base at J, with 8 bases between. Germline CDR1 SGHDT, CDR2 YYEEEE. This CDR3 has 14 residues. DNA of the CDR3: TGTGCCAGCAGCTTGTTGGTAGCCCAAGAGACCCAGTACTTC. It is translated as CASSLLVAQETQYF.